This entry describes one T cell receptor beta chain. Its antigen is currently unknown. These data originate in a study of vaccination and CD4 T cells after COVID-19. The CDR3 is made up of 14 amino acids. The V and J ends lost 1 base and 9 bases, in that order; junction bases with no gene match: 4. Germline V lookup: CDR1 SGHTA, CDR2 FQGNSA. This sample's treatment: roughly 10-day PBMC culture with coronavirus spike peptide pools or control peptides (ViraFEST assay). Researchers used the Oncomine TCR Beta short-read assay to sequence DNA from cultured CD4+ T cells. TCRdb independently ran MiXCR on the PCR reads; one entry per CDR3 protein. The sample consists of about 20,000 distinct CDR3 sequences, 60% of them appearing once.

The chain combines TRBV7-2 with TRBJ2-2; 8 nucleotides align to TRBD2. The sample was CD4+ T cells from blood, cultured in vitro, taken after SARS-CoV-2 vaccination. The clonotype originates from a human donor who had recovered from COVID-19. The CDR3 nucleotides are TGTGCCAGCAGCTTAGAGCGGGGGACCCGGGAGCTGTTTTTT. It specifies CASSLERGTRELFF.